The T cell receptor (beta chain) under discussion was sequenced for a study of blood T cell repertoires in COVID-19. About the study: Italy, Spain and the United States were the sources of the convalescent and acute COVID-19 samples. PBMCs, B-cell-depleted T cells, or T cells were the source of the cDNA or gDNA that made up the material.

Original data processing: Reference gene primers were amplified, and this amplification served to estimate nucleated cell counts. Profiled with immunoSEQ multiplex PCR; TCRdb holds only in-frame clones, not every one. V and J calls and clone size are those listed in that table; D and trimming were worked out from the DNA. The sample gives roughly 240,000 clones, roughly 86% of which show up once; 3.6% is in the top ten. This CDR3 has 17 residues. Trimming at V came to 3 bases and at J to 5 bases, leaving 6 bases not matched to a gene. CDR1 and CDR2 (germline): KGHSH, LQKENI. Source material: peripheral blood. The origin of this receptor is a man between 18 and 35 years old with active or convalescent COVID-19. The rearrangement uses TRBV18 and TRBJ2-3; 15 bases align to TRBD2. Written as DNA, the CDR3 is TGTGCCAGCTCACCTCCTTTGGGACTAGCGGGAGGAGATACGCAGTATTTT. This codes for CASSPPLGLAGGDTQYF.